Below are 7 T cell receptor beta chains sequenced from a single sample in a study of T-cell reconstitution after alpha-beta-depleted transplantation in children. Preparation of the TCRbeta library involved a method that used unique molecular identifiers. TCRdb re-derived calls from the PCR reads in MiXCR, one entry per CDR3 protein. This sample has some 130,000 distinct CDR3 sequences; about 9.5% occur once, and the top ten carry about 25%. The material was PBMCs, mostly from graft donor cells, obtained 180 days after TCRalphabeta/CD19-depleted stem cell transplant. All receptors come from a girl under three years old who had a stem cell transplant for combined immunodeficiency, so the T cells may come from the graft donor.

The chain has TRBV20-1 and TRBJ2-7, with 9 bases matching TRBD2. The CDR3 has 12 amino acids. V shed 6 bases, J shed 6 bases, and the junction held 6 bases outside the gene matches. Looked up from germline, CDR1 is DFQATT and CDR2 is SNEGSKA (reference sequence). This CDR3 reads CSAQGLASEQYF. The CDR3 region has the DNA TGCAGTGCCCAGGGACTAGCAAGCGAGCAGTACTTC.

This clonotype came up many times. J is TRBJ2-3 and V is TRBV7-3; a weak D match, TRBD2 (6 bases). Germline CDR1 and CDR2: SGHTA and FQGTGA. CDR3 length: 15 amino acids. V was clipped by 0 bases and J by 1 base, with 8 bases between them. CDR3 DNA: TGTGCCAGCAGCTTAACCGGCGGGGGCACAGATACGCAGTATTTT. Translation: CASSLTGGGTDTQYF.

The rearrangement joins TRBV18 to TRBJ2-2, with 10 bases that match TRBD2. Germline V gives CDR1 KGHSH, CDR2 LQKENI. V shed 3 bases and J 1 base; nucleotides not matched to a gene: 14. This CDR3 contains 20 residues. The CDR3 DNA sequence: TGTGCCAGCTCACCGGGGAACTTCCTAGCGGGAGAACTGAACACCGGGGAGCTGTTTTTT. Its protein is CASSPGNFLAGELNTGELFF.

The chain carries TRBV18 and TRBJ1-2; no clear D gene. This CDR3 has 13 amino acids. Germline CDR1 KGHSH, CDR2 LQKENI. V dropped 4 bases and J dropped 2 bases, with 8 bases sitting between them. CDR3 in amino acids: CASSRTENYGYTF. The CDR3 DNA reads as TGTGCCAGCTCACGGACGGAAAACTATGGCTACACCTTC.

This clonotype was seen repeatedly, ten times or more. The chain links TRBV20-1 to TRBJ2-7, with D perhaps matching TRBD2 (6 bases). Germline V CDR1 and CDR2: DFQATT, SNEGSKA (reference sequence). Trimming left V 3 bases short and J 4 bases short, with 10 bases between. This CDR3 spans 12 amino acids. CDR3 region: CSASGGGYEQYF. In nucleotides, the CDR3 is TGCAGTGCTAGTGGGGGAGGATACGAGCAGTACTTC.

In its sample, this clonotype was seen once. The V and J genes are TRBV10-3 and TRBJ2-1; no reliable D call. CDR3 length: 14 amino acids. Germline lookup yields CDR1 ENHRY and CDR2 SYGVKD. The ends were cut back, 4 bases at V and 5 bases at J, with 12 bases in the middle. CDR3 residues: CAISVASQNNEQFF. The CDR3 nucleotides are TGTGCCATCAGTGTCGCCTCCCAAAACAATGAGCAGTTCTTC.

This clonotype was detected a few times. This chain uses TRBV7-9 with TRBJ2-7; 7 bases match TRBD1. Germline values: CDR1 SEHNR, CDR2 FQNEAQ (reference sequence). V gave up 5 bases and J gave up 4 bases; unmatched junction bases: 8. The CDR3 runs to 14 residues. The CDR3 sequence is CASSGWDSLYEQYF. The CDR3 nucleotides read TGTGCCAGCAGCGGGTGGGACAGCCTTTACGAGCAGTACTTC.